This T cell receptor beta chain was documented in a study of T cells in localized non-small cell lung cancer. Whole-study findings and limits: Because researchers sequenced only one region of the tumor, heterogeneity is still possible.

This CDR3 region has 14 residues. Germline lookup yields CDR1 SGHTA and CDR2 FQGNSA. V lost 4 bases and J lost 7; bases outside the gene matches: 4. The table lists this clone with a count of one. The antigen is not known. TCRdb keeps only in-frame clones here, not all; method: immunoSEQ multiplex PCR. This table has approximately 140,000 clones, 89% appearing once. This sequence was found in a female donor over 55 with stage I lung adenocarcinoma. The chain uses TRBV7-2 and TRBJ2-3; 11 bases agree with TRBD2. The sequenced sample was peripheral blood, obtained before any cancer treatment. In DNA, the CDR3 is TGTGCCAGCAGCTCAAGGACTAGCGGGTATACGCAGTATTTT. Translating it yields CASSSRTSGYTQYF.